This entry concerns a single TCR beta chain. How the authors handled the data: Amplification of reference gene primers was used by the study to estimate nucleated cell counts. The table came from immunoSEQ multiplex PCR; TCRdb's copy has only in-frame clones and leaves some out. V, J and clone size reflect that table, while D and trimming were determined from the DNA. The data contain about 110,000 clones, around 90% of them singletons. The sample is drawn from a study of blood T cell repertoires in COVID-19. Background on the study: The origin of the acute and convalescent COVID-19 samples was the United States, Italy and Spain. PBMCs, B-cell-depleted T cells, or T cells were the source of the cDNA or gDNA that made up the material.

Germline CDR1 and CDR2: KGHSH and LQKENI. This CDR3 contains 13 residues. Trimming took 6 bases from V and 3 from J, leaving 8 bases between them. The TCR comes from a human donor in a cohort sampled during active COVID-19. The V and J genes are TRBV18 and TRBJ1-4; D not certain. The specimen was peripheral blood. The CDR3 bases are TGTGCCAGCTCCGGAGGGTCTAATGAAAAACTGTTTTTT. Encoded protein: CASSGGSNEKLFF.